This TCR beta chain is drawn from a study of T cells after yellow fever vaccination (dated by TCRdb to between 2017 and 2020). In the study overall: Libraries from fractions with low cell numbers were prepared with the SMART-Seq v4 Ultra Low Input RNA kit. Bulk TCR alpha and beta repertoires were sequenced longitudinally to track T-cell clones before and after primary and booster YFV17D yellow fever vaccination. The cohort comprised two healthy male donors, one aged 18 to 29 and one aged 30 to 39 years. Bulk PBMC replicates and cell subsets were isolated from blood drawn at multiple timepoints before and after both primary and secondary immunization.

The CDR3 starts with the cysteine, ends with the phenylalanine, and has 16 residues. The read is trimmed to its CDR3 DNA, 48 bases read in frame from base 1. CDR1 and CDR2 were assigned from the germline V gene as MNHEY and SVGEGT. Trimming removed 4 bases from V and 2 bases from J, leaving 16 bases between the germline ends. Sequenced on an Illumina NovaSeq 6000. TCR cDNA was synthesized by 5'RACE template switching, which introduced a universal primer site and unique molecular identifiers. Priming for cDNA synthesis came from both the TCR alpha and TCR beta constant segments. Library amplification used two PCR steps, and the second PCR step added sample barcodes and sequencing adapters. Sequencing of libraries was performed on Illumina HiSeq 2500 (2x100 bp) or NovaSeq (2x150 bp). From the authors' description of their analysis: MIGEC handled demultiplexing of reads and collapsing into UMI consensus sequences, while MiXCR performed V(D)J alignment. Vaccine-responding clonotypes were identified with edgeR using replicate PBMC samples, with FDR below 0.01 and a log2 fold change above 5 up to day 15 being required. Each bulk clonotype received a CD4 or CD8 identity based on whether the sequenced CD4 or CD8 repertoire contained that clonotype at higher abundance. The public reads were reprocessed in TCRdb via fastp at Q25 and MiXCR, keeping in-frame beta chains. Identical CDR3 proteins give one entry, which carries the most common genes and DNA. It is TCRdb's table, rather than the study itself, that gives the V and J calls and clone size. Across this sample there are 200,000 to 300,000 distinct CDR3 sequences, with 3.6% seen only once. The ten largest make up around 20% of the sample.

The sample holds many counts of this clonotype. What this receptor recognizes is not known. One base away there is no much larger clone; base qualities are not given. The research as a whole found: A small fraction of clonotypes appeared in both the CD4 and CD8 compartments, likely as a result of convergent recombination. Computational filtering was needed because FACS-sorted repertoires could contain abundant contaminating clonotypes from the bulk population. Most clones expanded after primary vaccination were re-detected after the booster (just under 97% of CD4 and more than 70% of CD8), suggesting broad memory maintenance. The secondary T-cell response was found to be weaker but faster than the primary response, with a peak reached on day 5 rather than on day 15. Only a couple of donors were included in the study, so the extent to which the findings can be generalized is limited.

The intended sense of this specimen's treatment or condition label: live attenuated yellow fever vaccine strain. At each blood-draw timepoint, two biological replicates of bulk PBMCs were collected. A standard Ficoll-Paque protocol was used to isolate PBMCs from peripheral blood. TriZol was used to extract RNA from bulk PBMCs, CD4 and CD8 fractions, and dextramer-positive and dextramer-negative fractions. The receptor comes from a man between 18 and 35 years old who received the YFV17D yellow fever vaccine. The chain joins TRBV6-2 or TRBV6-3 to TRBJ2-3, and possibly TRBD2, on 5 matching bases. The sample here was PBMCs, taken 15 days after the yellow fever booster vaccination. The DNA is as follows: TGTGCCAGCAGTTCCCGGGGTAGTCCAACCACAGATACGCAGTATTTT. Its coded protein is CASSSRGSPTTDTQYF.